What follows describes a single TCR beta chain. The antigen remains undetermined. These data are taken from a study of CD8 T cells in ankylosing spondylitis. General observations from the study: The study identified a TCR beta motif of under ten highly homologous variants that appeared characteristic of ankylosing spondylitis blood.

A single record per CDR3 protein comes from TCRdb applying MiXCR to the 5' RACE reads. The top ten hold approximately 3.5% of the sample, which has under 150,000 distinct CDR3 sequences, around 9.7% seen once. Input material: blood, either unsorted or a sorted T cell fraction (not recorded which). The sequence was obtained from a male donor with ankylosing spondylitis or in good health (not recorded which).

The CDR3 DNA sequence: TGTGCCAGCAGGGGGGGGACGGCGAATCTGGGCGAGCAGTACTTC. Amino acid sequence: CASRGGTANLGEQYF. The rearrangement joins TRBV6-1 to TRBJ2-7, with 7 positions matching TRBD2. V was clipped by 6 bases and J by 6 bases; unmatched bases: 14. CDR3 length equals 15 residues. The germline V gene has CDR1 MNHNS and CDR2 SASEGT.